This T cell receptor (beta chain) was sequenced for a study of blood T cells in healthy people across ages. Sample-barcoded 5' priming and a J-beta primer mix drove a second PCR of roughly 6 to 12 cycles. Tags on each cDNA molecule came from a template-switch adaptor with 12 random nucleotides. The yield of each sample was at least 3 million CDR3-containing paired-end reads. TCRdb re-derived calls from the 5' RACE reads in MiXCR, one entry per CDR3 protein. The sample carries under 2,000,000 distinct CDR3 sequences, 40% to 55% recorded once. Germline loops: CDR1 LGHDT, CDR2 YNNKEL (reference sequence). V was shortened by 8 bases and J by 10 bases, with 12 bases between the two germline ends. The CDR3 extends over 11 amino acids. In the case of this clonotype: Its specificity is unknown.

Study results and caveats: Diversity figures derived from one million T cells were judged to underestimate the true value.

The source of this sequence is a woman aged 40 to 49 in good health. The sample was blood. This rearrangement joins TRBV3-1 to TRBJ2-1, with D perhaps TRBD1 (5 bases). CDR3 amino acids: CASSGYMEQFF. For the CDR3, the DNA is TGTGCCAGCTCAGGGTATATGGAGCAGTTCTTC.